Following are 5 T cell receptor beta chains from one sample sequenced in a study of OX40 agonist ivuxolimab in advanced cancers. Some clones are missing from TCRdb's copy, which holds only in-frame ones; the method was immunoSEQ multiplex PCR. The table has more than 80,000 clones, just under 95% seen once. The starting material was CD4+ or CD8+ T cells sorted from blood, obtained in a trial of the OX40 agonist ivuxolimab. These TCRs come from an adult with an advanced solid tumor such as melanoma, head and neck, liver or kidney cancer.

CDR3 DNA sequence: TGTGCCAGCAGTTCCCCAGTGACCTCTGGGGCCAACGTCCTGACTTTC. It codes for CASSSPVTSGANVLTF. J is TRBJ2-6 and V is TRBV6-6; the D is unclear. This CDR3 comprises 16 residues. Germline CDR1 MNHNY, CDR2 SVGAGI (reference sequence). V was pared by 4 bases and J by 0 bases, with 10 bases between.

V gene TRBV11-2 combines with J gene TRBJ2-7; unclear D gene. The ends were cut back, 5 bases at V and 0 bases at J, with 11 bases in the middle. Germline V gene data show CDR1 as SGHAT and CDR2 as FQNNGV. This CDR3 has 14 residues. The CDR3 DNA is TGTGCCAGCAGCCCCGCGCGGCACTCCTACGAGCAGTACGTC. It encodes CASSPARHSYEQYV.

The chain has TRBV5-4 and TRBJ1-4, with 9 bases matching TRBD1. Germline V lookup: CDR1 SGHNT, CDR2 YYREEE (reference sequence). This CDR3 has 15 amino acids. Trimming at V came to 7 bases and at J to 0 bases, leaving 4 bases not matched to a gene. The CDR3 nucleotides read TGTGCCAGCTCAACAGGGGGCCCAACTAATGAAAAACTGTTTTTT. Amino acids: CASSTGGPTNEKLFF.

This clone is a singleton in its sample. This chain uses TRBV30 with TRBJ2-1; maybe TRBD2 (5 bases). With 2 bases removed from V and 0 bases from J, the gap between germline ends came to 14 bases. This CDR3 region has 16 residues. Germline CDR1 is GTSNPN and CDR2 is SVGIG (reference sequence). DNA of the CDR3: TGTGCCTGGAGTCGAGTAGCGTGGAGCTCCTACAATGAGCAGTTCTTC. This translates into CAWSRVAWSSYNEQFF.

The rearrangement uses TRBV7-9 and TRBJ2-3; TRBD1 matches at 7 bases. Per germline, CDR1 SEHNR and CDR2 FQNEAQ (reference sequence). CDR3 size: 15 residues. Germline trimming cut 7 bases from V and 2 bases from J; bases unmatched to any gene: 9. CDR3 region: CASNHPGQPTDTQYF. In DNA form, the CDR3 reads TGTGCCAGCAACCATCCGGGACAGCCCACAGATACGCAGTATTTT.